This T cell receptor (beta chain) was found in a study of cytomegalovirus exposure and HLA in healthy donors. Whole-study context: Findings of an earlier analysis included about 120 million unique TCR beta sequences from roughly 180 million T cells. Most genotyped donors, about 81% of about 430, had Caucasian-associated genetic ancestry. The study, taken as a whole, reports: Generally TCR sequences proved uncommon, though certain public TCRs appeared in numerous donors. The authors later linked a missense DCLRE1C variant to TCR beta V- and J-gene trimming.

Points on this clone: Its specificity is unknown.

The PCR was carried out with 60 Vbeta primers and 13 Jbeta primers. Data came from immunoSEQ multiplex PCR; TCRdb stores just in-frame clones and leaves some out. The sample consists of roughly 150,000 clones, over 60% of them appearing once. The TCR sequence derives from a woman aged 18-29 years in good health and CMV-seronegative. The sequenced material came from PBMCs.

The CDR3 bases are TGTGCCAGCAGCGATCTCACCTACAGGGGGTGGACTGAAGCTTTCTTT. Amino acids: CASSDLTYRGWTEAFF. The rearrangement links TRBV2 to TRBJ1-1, with TRBD1 identical over 8 bases. The V and J ends lost 6 bases and 5 bases, in that order; junction bases with no gene match: 14. The germline V gene encodes CDR1 SNHLY and CDR2 FYNNEI. The CDR3 has 16 amino acids.